One sample yielded the 9 T cell receptor beta chains listed below, sequenced in a study of blood T cell repertoires in COVID-19. The protocol was immunoSEQ multiplex PCR, while the TCRdb copy is restricted to in-frame clones and leaves out a portion. Of more than 85,000 clones listed, roughly 92% are singletons. Sample: peripheral blood. These receptors were obtained from a man in his 70s with acute or convalescent COVID-19.

For the CDR3, the DNA is TGTGCCAGCAGTTTACCCCGCTCCTATAATTCACCCCTCCACTTT. It codes for CASSLPRSYNSPLHF. This chain joins TRBV28 and TRBJ1-6; D is undetermined. The V gene lost 2 bases and the J gene lost 0 bases, with 5 bases spanning the gap. The V gene's germline CDR1 is MDHEN and CDR2 SYDVKM. CDR3 size: 15 residues.

The chain carries TRBV5-1 and TRBJ1-1, with 8 bases fitting TRBD1. The CDR3 has 13 residues. After removal of 4 bases from V and 6 bases from J, the junction contained 5 bases not matched to a gene. CDR1 is SGHRS, CDR2 YFSETQ, per germline. In DNA form, the CDR3 reads TGCGCCAGCAGCCCTCAGGGGGCCTCTGAAGCTTTCTTT. This codes for CASSPQGASEAFF.

This chain uses TRBV7-6 with TRBJ1-1, with D perhaps matching TRBD1 (5 bases). Trimming removed 5 bases from V and 3 bases from J, with 13 bases in between. This CDR3 contains 14 residues. In germline, CDR1 is SGHVS, CDR2 FNYEAQ. CDR3 in amino acids: CASSEGLGHTEAFF. The CDR3 DNA follows: TGTGCCAGCAGCGAAGGTTTGGGGCACACTGAAGCTTTCTTT.

The chain recombines TRBV14 with TRBJ1-2, with D tentatively TRBD1 (6 bases). The length of the CDR3 is 14 residues. Germline CDR1 is SGHDN and CDR2 is FVKESK. Trimming left V 5 bases short and J 2 bases short, with 12 bases between. CDR3 region: CASSSFTGNYGYTF. DNA of the CDR3: TGTGCCAGCAGCAGTTTCACAGGGAACTATGGCTACACCTTC.

The chain links TRBV6-5 to TRBJ1-4, with D uncertain. Looked up from germline, CDR1 is MNHEY and CDR2 is SVGAGI. Between the trimmed V and J ends, which lost 1 base and 7 bases, there was a span of 10 bases. CDR3 length: 14 residues. The CDR3 reads CASSYFGYREKLFF. As DNA, the CDR3 is TGTGCCAGCAGTTACTTCGGTTACCGTGAAAAACTGTTTTTT.

This chain's CDR3 is CASGFRTSGFTDTQYF. The CDR3 coding sequence is TGCGCCAGCGGGTTTCGCACTAGCGGGTTCACAGATACGCAGTATTTT. The V gene is TRBV5-1, the J gene TRBJ2-3, with 9 bases that match TRBD2. Germline-derived CDR1 and CDR2 are SGHRS and YFSETQ. The CDR3 runs 16 residues. The V and J ends lost 7 bases and 2 bases, in that order; junction bases with no gene match: 11.

This chain connects TRBV27 to TRBJ1-2; possibly TRBD1 for D (5 bases). From germline, CDR1 is MNHEY and CDR2 SMNVEV (reference sequence). There are 13 residues in the CDR3. V was shortened by 2 bases and J by 5 bases, with 9 bases between the two germline ends. Here the CDR3 DNA reads TGTGCCAGCAGTTTAATGGGGGGGTATGGCTACACCTTC. Encoded protein: CASSLMGGYGYTF.

The chain uses TRBV11-3 and TRBJ2-3, with a possible D match to TRBD1 (5 bases). V was trimmed by 1 base and J by 6 bases, leaving 11 bases between them. The CDR3 length is 14 residues. Germline V gene data show CDR1 as SGHNT and CDR2 as YENEEA. Written as DNA, the CDR3 is TGTGCCAGCAGCTTAGCAGGGCCCGGGGATACGCAGTATTTT. Encoded protein: CASSLAGPGDTQYF.

This clone was seen a few times. The chain is built from TRBV3-1 (or the pseudogene TRBV3-2) and TRBJ1-2, with no clear D. Trimming took off 1 base at V and 4 bases at J, with 13 bases between the two ends. The length of the CDR3 is 15 residues. Germline V gene lookup returns CDR1 LGHDT and CDR2 YNNKEL (reference sequence). CDR3 sequence (DNA): TGTGCCAGCAGCCAAGTCTCAGGTCCGCTCTATGGCTACACCTTC. Protein product: CASSQVSGPLYGYTF.